These 27 T cell receptor beta chains originate from one sample sequenced in a study of control samples from healthy donors and cancer patients. Profiling relied on immunoSEQ multiplex PCR, and the TCRdb table lists in-frame clones only, not all of them. Of 60,000 to 65,000 clones in the sample, almost 85% were seen once. The sample consisted of blood. The receptors come from a man aged 40-50 years in good health.

The chain has TRBV9 and TRBJ2-1; the match to TRBD2 covers 9 bases. With 6 bases clipped from V and 8 bases from J, the junction kept 9 bases outside the gene matches. The V gene's germline CDR1 is SGDLS and CDR2 YYNGEE. The CDR3 is 14 residues long. The CDR3 sequence: CASNRPSGEDEQFF. CDR3 in DNA: TGTGCCAGCAATAGACCTAGCGGGGAAGATGAGCAGTTCTTC.

V gene TRBV2 combines with J gene TRBJ1-3; D may be TRBD1 (6 bases). V gave up 11 bases and J gave up 4 bases, with 15 bases separating them. Germline lookup yields CDR1 SNHLY and CDR2 FYNNEI. The CDR3 sequence is 13 residues long. CDR3 protein: CASRGGAGNTIYF. Written as DNA, the CDR3 is TGTGCCTCTCGGGGGGGGGCAGGAAACACCATATATTTT.

V is TRBV7-7 and J is TRBJ2-2, with D unresolved. The CDR3 has 14 residues. V shed 5 bases and J shed 4 bases, with 11 bases lying between them. From germline, CDR1 is SSHAT and CDR2 FNYEAQ (reference sequence). The CDR3, as DNA: TGTGCCAGCAGCGATTTAGGAAGCACCGGGGAGCTGTTTTTT. Amino acids: CASSDLGSTGELFF.

The V call is TRBV7-6, the J call TRBJ2-7; tentatively, D is TRBD1 (5 bases). The ends were cut back, 2 bases at V and 2 bases at J, with 10 bases in the middle. This CDR3 spans 14 amino acids. Germline CDR1 and CDR2: SGHVS and FNYEAQ. This chain's CDR3 is CASSLNAGTYEQYF. The CDR3 nucleotides read TGTGCCAGCAGCTTAAATGCAGGGACCTACGAGCAGTACTTC.

The rearrangement joins TRBV19 to TRBJ2-3; D not certain. The CDR3 covers 16 residues. Germline values: CDR1 LNHDA, CDR2 SQIVND (reference sequence). V was pared by 1 base and J by 1 base, with 12 bases between. The CDR3 sequence is CASSIVVIQGTDTQYF. The DNA for the CDR3 is TGTGCCAGTAGTATAGTAGTTATTCAAGGCACAGATACGCAGTATTTT.

In this sample, this clone turned up a few times. The rearrangement joins TRBV7-3 to TRBJ1-2; unclear D gene. The CDR3 is 15 amino acids. The V end lost 1 base, the J end lost 0 bases, and 9 bases lay between the germline ends. Germline V CDR1 and CDR2: SGHTA, FQGTGA. The CDR3 DNA follows: TGTGCCAGCAGCTTAAGTCCCGGCTCTAACTATGGCTACACCTTC. Translated, it gives CASSLSPGSNYGYTF.

There are a few counts of this clone. The chain uses TRBV12-3 or TRBV12-4 and TRBJ1-1, with D uncertain. CDR3 length equals 13 residues. V was pared by 4 bases and J by 0 bases, with 6 bases between. The CDR3 DNA reads TGTGCCAGCAGTTCGCCCATGAACACTGAAGCTTTCTTT. Translation gives CASSSPMNTEAFF.

The J gene is TRBJ2-1, the V gene TRBV5-4; 7 positions match TRBD1. Germline V gene sequence: CDR1 SGHNT, CDR2 YYREEE (reference sequence). The trim removed 4 bases at V and 4 bases at J, leaving 2 bases unmatched. This CDR3 has 13 residues. The CDR3 is CASSRDSYNEQFF. The DNA for the CDR3 is TGTGCCAGCAGCCGGGACAGTTACAATGAGCAGTTCTTC.

This clone was seen only once. The rearrangement uses TRBV11-2 and TRBJ2-2; the D gene is possibly TRBD1 (5 bases). Germline CDR1 is SGHAT and CDR2 is FQNNGV. V lost 1 base and J 4 bases, leaving 13 bases between the germline ends. CDR3 length: 16 amino acids. The CDR3 is CASSLGARVTTGELFF. The CDR3 DNA reads TGTGCCAGCAGCTTAGGGGCCAGGGTCACCACCGGGGAGCTGTTTTTT.

The V gene is TRBV4-1, the J gene TRBJ2-3, with D perhaps being TRBD1 or TRBD2 (5 bases each). The CDR3 length is 13 residues. CDR1 is MGHRA, CDR2 YSYEKL, per germline. The V and J ends lost 5 bases and 5 bases respectively, with 11 bases between them. In DNA form, the CDR3 reads TGCGCCAGCAGCGGGGGAGTGTTAGATACGCAGTATTTT. It codes for CASSGGVLDTQYF.

The chain has TRBV7-8 and TRBJ2-4, with D perhaps matching TRBD1 (6 bases). This CDR3 contains 16 residues. Germline-derived CDR1 and CDR2 are SGHVS and FQNEAQ. V shed 1 base and J shed 0 bases, with 10 bases lying between them. For the CDR3, the DNA is TGTGCCAGCAGCTTAGGACAGGTCCTAGCCAAAAACATTCAGTACTTC. It yields the protein CASSLGQVLAKNIQYF.

V usage is TRBV28 and J usage is TRBJ2-5, with 7 bases that match TRBD2. CDR1 and CDR2 from the germline V gene are MDHEN and SYDVKM. The CDR3 is 17 amino acids. Trimming cost V 2 bases and J 5 bases; bases outside gene matches: 14. The CDR3 region has the DNA TGTGCCAGCAGTTTAGTCCCCCCCACTAGCGCCGAGGAGACCCAGTACTTC. It yields the protein CASSLVPPTSAEETQYF.

This clone was found a few times. The J gene is TRBJ1-5, the V gene TRBV6-2 or TRBV6-3; D gene uncertain. Germline V gene lookup returns CDR1 MNHEY and CDR2 SVGEGT. Trimming shortened V by 4 bases and J by 5 bases, and 12 bases separated the two germline ends. This CDR3 has 14 residues. The CDR3 is CASSFGFRDQPQHF. In DNA form, the CDR3 reads TGTGCCAGCAGTTTTGGATTTCGGGATCAGCCCCAGCATTTT.

The chain couples TRBV30 to TRBJ2-7; 7 nucleotides agree with TRBD2. The V and J ends lost 8 bases and 3 bases, in that order; junction bases with no gene match: 10. Germline V gene lookup returns CDR1 GTSNPN and CDR2 SVGIG (reference sequence). CDR3 length: 13 amino acids. CDR3 residues: CATNRGGNYEQYF. CDR3 DNA: TGTGCCACAAACCGGGGAGGGAACTACGAGCAGTACTTC.

The genes are TRBV6-5 and TRBJ2-2, with a possible D match to TRBD2 (6 bases). Germline V CDR1 and CDR2: MNHEY, SVGAGI. This CDR3 spans 14 amino acids. V lost 6 bases to trimming and J lost 4 bases, with 12 bases between them. In DNA form, the CDR3 reads TGTGCCAGCAGGAGGAGGGTGGCCACCGGGGAGCTGTTTTTT. Its translation is CASRRRVATGELFF.

The chain recombines TRBV4-3 with TRBJ1-6; 7 nucleotides align to TRBD1. Germline-derived CDR1 and CDR2 are LGHNA and YSLEER. J gave up 14 bases and V 2 bases, and 15 bases lay outside the gene matches. This CDR3 is built from 16 residues. CDR3 bases: TGCGCCAGCAGCCAACAGACAGGGAGATTGGGTATAGCCCTCCACTTT. Residues: CASSQQTGRLGIALHF.

This clone was detected only once. The V and J genes are TRBV9 and TRBJ1-2; the D gene is possibly TRBD1 (6 bases). The CDR3 has 13 amino acids. V lost 5 bases and J lost 8, with 16 bases in between. CDR1 and CDR2 (germline): SGDLS, YYNGEE. The CDR3 sequence is CASRNRETEGYTF. In DNA, the CDR3 is TGTGCCAGCAGAAACAGGGAGACGGAAGGCTACACCTTC.

V usage is TRBV7-6 and J usage is TRBJ1-3, with D possibly matching TRBD1 (5 bases). V was shortened by 1 base and J by 3 bases, with 10 bases between the two germline ends. The CDR3 is 15 residues long. CDR1 and CDR2 (germline): SGHVS, FNYEAQ. The DNA for the CDR3 is TGTGCCAGCAGCTTAGTGGGGGGAGGTGGAAACACCATATATTTT. Its protein is CASSLVGGGGNTIYF.

The genes are TRBV11-2 and TRBJ1-3; 7 bases align to TRBD1. The CDR3 spans 14 residues. Germline CDR1 reads SGHAT; CDR2 reads FQNNGV. J gave up 2 bases and V 6 bases, and 4 bases lay outside the gene matches. CDR3 DNA sequence: TGTGCCAGCAGGCAAACAGGGGCTGGAAACACCATATATTTT. Translating it yields CASRQTGAGNTIYF. Supplemented by reference TRBV11-2 and TRBJ1-3, the full variable domain reads EAGVAQSPRYKIIEKRQSVAFWCNPISGHATLYWYQQILGQGPKLLIQFQNNGVVDDSQLPKDRFSAERLKGVDSTLKIQPAKLEDSAVYLCASRQTGAGNTIYFGEGSWLTVV.

The chain employs TRBV12-3 or TRBV12-4 and TRBJ2-2; possible D gene TRBD2, 6 bases. This CDR3 region has 13 residues. The germline V and J ends were trimmed by 6 bases and 5 bases, with 10 bases remaining between them. CDR3 in amino acids: CASRAGFTGELFF. The CDR3 DNA reads TGTGCCAGCAGAGCGGGTTTTACCGGGGAGCTGTTTTTT.

The DNA for the CDR3 is TGTGCCAGCAAAGCGGGAGTCCTGAGTGAGCAGTTCTTC. Translating it yields CASKAGVLSEQFF. This chain joins TRBV2 and TRBJ2-1, with 8 bases lining up with TRBD2. The CDR3 contains 13 residues. CDR1 is SNHLY, CDR2 FYNNEI, per germline. The V segment lost 7 bases and the J segment 9 bases; nucleotides outside the gene matches: 8.

The rearrangement links TRBV4-3 to TRBJ2-7, with TRBD1 matching 8 bases. In germline, CDR1 is LGHNA, CDR2 YSLEER. CDR3 length: 14 amino acids. J was trimmed by 7 bases and V by 1 base; bases with no gene match: 6. The CDR3 here is CASSQGQGIGEQYF. The CDR3 DNA sequence: TGCGCCAGCAGCCAAGGACAGGGGATTGGGGAGCAGTACTTC.

This clone showed up just a few times. The chain carries TRBV20-1 and TRBJ2-7; D is ambiguous. Trimming left V 3 bases short and J 2 bases short, with 8 bases between. CDR3 length equals 12 residues. Germline V gene sequence: CDR1 DFQATT, CDR2 SNEGSKA (reference sequence). The chain's CDR3 is CSASTETYEQYF. DNA for the CDR3: TGCAGTGCTAGTACTGAAACCTACGAGCAGTACTTC.

The V call is TRBV12-3 or TRBV12-4, the J call TRBJ1-2; no reliable D call. There are 13 residues in the CDR3. V gave up 8 bases and J gave up 3 bases, with 13 bases separating them. The CDR3 nucleotides read TGTGCCAGCGGTCTAAGCAACCACTATGGCTACACCTTC. It specifies CASGLSNHYGYTF.

The V call is TRBV19, the J call TRBJ1-5, with D maybe TRBD1 (5 bases). Germline V CDR1 and CDR2: LNHDA, SQIVND (reference sequence). CDR3 length equals 14 residues. V shed 3 bases and J shed 7 bases, with 13 bases lying between them. The CDR3 DNA follows: TGTGCCAGTAGTATTTCGGCAGGGCCCCAGCCCCAGCATTTT. Residues: CASSISAGPQPQHF.

Regarding this clone: One end of the junction is discordant with germline, which a read error may explain. V usage is TRBV10-3 and J usage is TRBJ2-3; no reliable D call. The CDR3 is 12 amino acids. Looked up from germline, CDR1 is ENHRY and CDR2 is SYGVKD. This CDR3 is CATSHSTDTQYF. The CDR3 DNA is TGTGCCACCAGTCATAGCACAGATACGCAGTATTTT.

The V and J genes are TRBV29-1 and TRBJ2-3; D may correspond to TRBD1 or TRBD2 (5 bases each). This CDR3 is 14 amino acids long. V dropped 4 bases and J dropped 2 bases, with 13 bases sitting between them. Germline assignment: CDR1 SQVTM and CDR2 ANQGSEA. CDR3 amino acids: CSVAKGTDTDTQYF. CDR3 nucleotide sequence: TGCAGCGTTGCTAAAGGGACGGACACAGATACGCAGTATTTT.